These 5 T cell receptor beta chains were all obtained from the same sample, sequenced in a study of molecular identifiers for immune sequencing clone quantification (dated by TCRdb to the late 2010s). Library preparation employed PCR. For sequencing, an Illumina HiSeq 4000 was employed. TCRdb ran its own pipeline on the public reads, namely fastp trimming at Q25 and MiXCR clone calling, and kept in-frame beta chains. A single entry per CDR3 protein holds the most common genes and DNA from its merged rows. A total of 600,000 to 650,000 distinct CDR3 sequences appear in this sample, approximately 20% of them only once. The ten largest clonotypes hold roughly 0.9% of the sample. Specimen: naive CD8+ T cells from blood, with Jurkat cell RNA spiked in. The label giving this sample's cell subset or site can be read as: FACS-sorted CD8+CD4-CCR7+CD45RA+ naive T cells. These receptors originate from a human donor in good health. Some libraries in this study had Jurkat cell RNA spiked in.

This clonotype occurred a few times. The genes are TRBV19 and TRBJ2-3; D remains ambiguous. Per the germline V gene, CDR1 is LNHDA and CDR2 is SQIVND (reference sequence). The CDR3 runs to 13 residues. V was clipped by 1 base and J by 5 bases, with 7 bases between them. This CDR3 reads CASSIVPQDTQYF. CDR3 DNA sequence: TGTGCCAGTAGTATAGTACCCCAAGATACGCAGTATTTT.

The CDR3 loop reads CASSLAVTNTDTQYF. The CDR3 region has the DNA TGTGCCAGCAGCTTGGCGGTCACTAACACAGATACGCAGTATTTT. The J gene is TRBJ2-3, the V gene TRBV5-6, with D unresolved. V was trimmed by 0 bases and J by 2 bases, leaving 10 bases between them. The CDR3 has 15 residues. From germline, CDR1 is SGHDT and CDR2 YYEEEE.

In its sample, this clonotype was seen many times. The CDR3 bases are TGTGCCAGCAGTGAACAGGGTACGGCTTTCTTT. As protein: CASSEQGTAFF. This sequence joins TRBV2 and TRBJ1-1, with a weak D call TRBD1 (5 bases). The CDR3 has 11 residues. Trimming took 2 bases from V and 11 from J, leaving 9 bases between them. CDR1 and CDR2 from the germline V gene are SNHLY and FYNNEI. Supplemented by reference TRBV2 and TRBJ1-1, the full variable domain reads EPEVTQTPSHQVTQMGQEVILRCVPISNHLYFYWYRQILGQKVEFLVSFYNNEISEKSEIFDDQFSVERPDGSNFTLKIRSTKLEDSAMYFCASSEQGTAFFGQGTRLTVV.

Ten or more counts support this clonotype. This sequence joins TRBV12-3 or TRBV12-4 and TRBJ2-5; 7 nucleotides match TRBD1. J lost 4 bases, V lost 6 bases, and 5 bases had no gene match. This CDR3 is 13 amino acids long. The CDR3 protein is CASSPGTAETQYF. In DNA, the CDR3 is TGTGCCAGCAGCCCCGGGACAGCAGAGACCCAGTACTTC.

This clonotype has only a few counts. The chain recombines TRBV5-8 with TRBJ2-7; D may be TRBD1 (5 bases). The CDR3 is made up of 14 amino acids. In germline, CDR1 is SGHTS, CDR2 YDEGEE. Trimming took off 4 bases at V and 1 base at J, with 12 bases between the two ends. This CDR3 is CASSRFPGSYEQYF. The CDR3 DNA is TGTGCCAGCAGCCGCTTTCCAGGGTCCTACGAGCAGTACTTC. Based on the CDR3 plus reference TRBV5-8 and TRBJ2-7, the full variable domain is EAGVTQSPTHLIKTRGQQATLRCSPISGHTSVYWYQQALGLGLQFLLWYDEGEERNRGNFPPRFSGRQFPNYSSELNVNALELEDSALYLCASSRFPGSYEQYFGPGTRLTVT.